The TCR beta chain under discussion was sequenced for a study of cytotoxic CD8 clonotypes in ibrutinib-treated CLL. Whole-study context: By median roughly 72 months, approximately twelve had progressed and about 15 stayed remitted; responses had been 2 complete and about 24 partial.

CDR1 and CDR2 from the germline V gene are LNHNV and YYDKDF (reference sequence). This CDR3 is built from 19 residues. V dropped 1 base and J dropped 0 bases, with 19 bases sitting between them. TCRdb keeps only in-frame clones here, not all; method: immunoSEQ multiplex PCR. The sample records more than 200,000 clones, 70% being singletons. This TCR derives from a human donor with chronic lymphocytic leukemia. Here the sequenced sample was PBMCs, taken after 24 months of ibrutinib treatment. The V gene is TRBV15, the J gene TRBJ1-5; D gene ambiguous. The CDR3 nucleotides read TGTGCCACCAGCAGAGCGTTGATTTCCGCGGGATATAGCAATCAGCCCCAGCATTTT. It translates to CATSRALISAGYSNQPQHF.